What follows is one T cell receptor beta chain and its context. This clonotype was observed a handful of times. Its cognate antigen has yet to be identified. No clone much larger than this one lies a single base away; base qualities are absent. The CDR3, cysteine through phenylalanine, is 13 amino acids long. Only the CDR3 region is kept as DNA, spanning 39 bases read in frame from base 1. From the germline V gene (reference sequence), CDR1 is DFQATT and CDR2 is SNEGSKA. V is shortened by 4 bases, J by 6 bases, and the region joining them spans 10 bases. The receptor library was made with PCR. Sequenced using an Illumina HiSeq 2500. TCR library preparation used molecular barcoding, with unique molecular identifiers applied to normalize quantification of the TCRbeta repertoire. The public reads were quality trimmed at Q25 with fastp and then assembled into clones with MiXCR by TCRdb, keeping productive beta chains. Each CDR3 protein gets just one entry, which takes the most common genes and DNA from the rows behind it. This sample has some 440,000 distinct CDR3 sequences in its table, and around 15% of those were observed once. The top ten hold 25% to 30% of the sample.

These data belong to a study of T-cell reconstitution after alpha-beta-depleted transplantation in children (dated by TCRdb to about 2016). About the full investigation: T-cell immune reconstitution after TCRalphabeta/CD19-depleted allogeneic hematopoietic cell transplantation in children was quantitatively tracked in the study by means of TCR repertoire profiling.

General findings and caveats noted by the study authors: The apparently early alphabetaT-cell count recovery about two months after transplant was reportedly dependent on only several hundred rapidly expanded clones derived from non-depleted graft cells. The high TCRbeta diversity at day 60 in some patients was ascribed to recipient T cells and intrathymic progenitors that had survived conditioning. Hyperexpanded clone frequencies declined over subsequent months; after one year, T-cell counts and TCRbeta diversity were mostly attributed to newly produced T cells.

The treatment or condition label on this specimen signifies: allogeneic hematopoietic cell transplantation with graft depleted of TCRalphabeta T cells and CD19 B cells. TCRalphabeta/CD19-depleted allogeneic hematopoietic cell grafts were given to the transplant recipients, all of whom were children. In this chain, TRBV20-1 is recombined with TRBJ1-6, with the D gene uncertain. This sequence was found in a boy under three years old who had a stem cell transplant for Wiskott-Aldrich syndrome, so the T cells may come from the graft donor. The material was PBMCs, mostly from graft donor cells, obtained 360 days after TCRalphabeta/CD19-depleted stem cell transplant. This receptor has the CDR3 CSAMPHTNSPLHF. The bases are TGCAGTGCTATGCCACATACTAATTCACCCCTCCACTTT.